What follows are 16 T cell receptor beta chains derived from one specimen sequenced in a study of blood T cell repertoires in COVID-19. The data were produced by immunoSEQ multiplex PCR, yet TCRdb's version contains in-frame clones alone and is incomplete. The sample holds about 58,000 clones, more than 75% seen once. Input material: peripheral blood. These TCRs come from a man in his forties with active COVID-19.

The chain couples TRBV5-4 to TRBJ2-7; 9 bases line up with TRBD1. There are 13 residues in the CDR3. Germline lookup yields CDR1 SGHNT and CDR2 YYREEE (reference sequence). V lost 3 bases and J lost 8; bases outside the gene matches: 6. The CDR3 DNA is TGTGCCAGCAGCTCACCGGGACAGGGTCAGCAGTACTTC. The encoded protein is CASSSPGQGQQYF.

A few counts support this clone. This chain uses TRBV6-6 with TRBJ1-5; D is ambiguous. The V gene's germline CDR1 is MNHNY and CDR2 SVGAGI (reference sequence). The germline V and J ends were trimmed by 7 bases and 0 bases, with 10 bases remaining between them. The CDR3 length is 14 residues. The CDR3 protein is CASIAGPSNQPQHF. As DNA, the CDR3 is TGTGCCAGCATTGCAGGCCCTAGCAATCAGCCCCAGCATTTT.

V and J are TRBV5-4 and TRBJ2-5; tentative D call: TRBD2 (6 bases). Germline CDR1 is SGHNT and CDR2 is YYREEE (reference sequence). The CDR3 spans 14 residues. Trimming took off 4 bases at V and 4 bases at J, with 14 bases between the two ends. The CDR3 region is CASSPPGDRETQYF. CDR3 DNA sequence: TGTGCCAGCAGCCCCCCGGGGGATAGAGAGACCCAGTACTTC.

CDR3 DNA: TGTGCCAGTAGCCCCCGGGACAAGCTCAATACGCAGTATTTT. Protein: CASSPRDKLNTQYF. The rearrangement uses TRBV19 and TRBJ2-3; weak D call: TRBD1 (6 bases). In germline, CDR1 is LNHDA, CDR2 SQIVND (reference sequence). The CDR3 covers 14 residues. V was clipped by 6 bases and J by 7 bases, with 17 bases between them.

The CDR3 protein is CASSLEGGYNEQFF. The CDR3 DNA reads TGTGCCAGCAGCTTAGAGGGAGGATACAATGAGCAGTTCTTC. The chain recombines TRBV7-9 with TRBJ2-1; possible D gene TRBD2, 6 bases. V lost 1 base and J lost 4, with 8 bases in between. The CDR3 sequence is 14 residues long. CDR1 and CDR2 from the germline V gene are SEHNR and FQNEAQ (reference sequence).

V gene TRBV6-5 combines with J gene TRBJ1-1; 9 bases line up with TRBD1. Per the germline V gene, CDR1 is MNHEY and CDR2 is SVGAGI. J was trimmed by 1 base and V by 5 bases; bases with no gene match: 2. The CDR3 spans 14 residues. CDR3 amino acids: CASSLQGANTEAFF. CDR3 DNA sequence: TGTGCCAGCAGTCTACAGGGGGCGAACACTGAAGCTTTCTTT.

This chain joins TRBV19 and TRBJ1-2, with TRBD1 as a possible D gene (6 bases). Germline CDR1 LNHDA, CDR2 SQIVND (reference sequence). The CDR3 length is 16 residues. Trimming took off 4 bases at V and 5 bases at J, with 20 bases between the two ends. In DNA, the CDR3 is TGTGCCAGTAGTACCGGGCCCCTTGGACAGTATTATGGCTACACCTTC. Amino acids: CASSTGPLGQYYGYTF.

This clone was seen more than once but under ten times. The CDR3 sequence: CASSLGTSGNEQFF. CDR3 sequence (DNA): TGTGCCAGCAGCCTCGGGACTAGTGGTAATGAGCAGTTCTTC. V gene TRBV7-3 combines with J gene TRBJ2-1, with 8 positions matching TRBD2. V was pared by 5 bases and J by 7 bases, with 7 bases of the junction left unmatched. Per germline, CDR1 SGHTA and CDR2 FQGTGA. The CDR3 consists of 14 residues.

The J gene is TRBJ2-1, the V gene TRBV5-1; 8 bases line up with TRBD2. This CDR3 spans 15 amino acids. The V segment lost 3 bases and the J segment 7 bases; nucleotides outside the gene matches: 9. Germline CDR1 SGHRS, CDR2 YFSETQ. The chain's CDR3 is CASSWRAGLGNEQFF. CDR3 DNA: TGCGCCAGCAGCTGGCGGGCGGGACTAGGGAATGAGCAGTTCTTC. The full variable domain, with the rest looked up from reference TRBV5-1 and TRBJ2-1, is KAGVTQTPRYLIKTRGQQVTLSCSPISGHRSVSWYQQTPGQGLQFLFEYFSETQRNKGNFPGRFSGRQFSNSRSEMNVSTLELGDSALYLCASSWRAGLGNEQFFGPGTRLTVL.

This chain connects TRBV29-1 to TRBJ1-2, with D possibly being TRBD1 (5 bases). This CDR3 has 12 amino acids. Germline V gives CDR1 SQVTM, CDR2 ANQGSEA. The germline V and J ends were trimmed by 3 bases and 3 bases, with 8 bases remaining between them. The CDR3 DNA follows: TGCAGCGTTGAGTCCAGGGACTATGGCTACACCTTC. Its translation: CSVESRDYGYTF. Filled out from reference TRBV29-1 and TRBJ1-2, the complete variable domain reads SAVISQKPSRDICQRGTSLTIQCQVDSQVTMMFWYRQQPGQSLTLIATANQGSEATYESGFVIDKFPISRPNLTFSTLTVSNMSPEDSSIYLCSVESRDYGYTFGSGTRLTVV.

Only a few counts were recorded for this clone. The CDR3 nucleotides read TGTGCCAGCAGCGTAGCCCCGGGACAGGGGGAATACGAGCAGTACTTC. Translation: CASSVAPGQGEYEQYF. The chain recombines TRBV9 with TRBJ2-7; 11 bases match TRBD1. V shed 0 bases and J 4 bases; nucleotides not matched to a gene: 6. CDR3 size: 16 residues. Germline values: CDR1 SGDLS, CDR2 YYNGEE.

This chain uses TRBV5-1 with TRBJ2-3, with D perhaps matching TRBD2 (6 bases). Germline lookup yields CDR1 SGHRS and CDR2 YFSETQ. This CDR3 is 15 amino acids long. The V end was cut by 4 bases, the J end by 5 bases, with 17 bases between. The CDR3 bases are TGCGCCAGCAGCGTGATAGCGTCGGGGGTAGATACGCAGTATTTT. Translating gives CASSVIASGVDTQYF.

V is TRBV2 and J is TRBJ2-1, with 7 bases matching TRBD2. The trim removed 9 bases at V and 6 bases at J, leaving 14 bases unmatched. CDR1 and CDR2 from the germline V gene are SNHLY and FYNNEI. The CDR3 consists of 15 residues. CDR3 amino acids: CARALAGPDPNEQFF. Written as DNA, the CDR3 is TGTGCCAGGGCTTTAGCGGGCCCGGACCCCAATGAGCAGTTCTTC.

The rearrangement joins TRBV7-9 to TRBJ2-7; TRBD2 aligns across 7 bases. Trimming cost V 10 bases and J 2 bases; bases outside gene matches: 8. CDR3 length: 13 amino acids. Germline lookup yields CDR1 SEHNR and CDR2 FQNEAQ (reference sequence). The CDR3 DNA follows: TGTGCCACTACGGGCGGGAGAGCCTACGAGCAGTACTTC. Translating gives CATTGGRAYEQYF.

This chain connects TRBV11-2 to TRBJ2-7; TRBD1 aligns across 9 bases. The V and J ends lost 1 base and 3 bases, in that order; junction bases with no gene match: 4. The CDR3 has 15 amino acids. Germline V gene data show CDR1 as SGHAT and CDR2 as FQNNGV. The CDR3: CASSLGVTGGYEQYF. CDR3 bases: TGTGCCAGCAGCTTAGGCGTGACAGGGGGCTACGAGCAGTACTTC.

The chain couples TRBV30 to TRBJ2-7; 7 bases agree with TRBD2. In germline, CDR1 is GTSNPN, CDR2 SVGIG (reference sequence). The CDR3 has 13 amino acids. With 5 bases clipped from V and 7 bases from J, the junction kept 11 bases outside the gene matches. The CDR3 region is CAWDSGTGGEQYF. The CDR3 nucleotides are TGTGCCTGGGATTCCGGGACGGGGGGAGAGCAGTACTTC.